The entry that follows covers one TCR beta chain sequence. The data belong to a study of shared clonotypes between healthy human individuals. Among the unsorted PBMC samples, replicate PCRs used around 300 ng DNA, roughly 30,000 T cell genomes. TCRdb keeps only in-frame clones here, not all; method: immunoSEQ multiplex PCR. The sample includes hundreds of thousands of clones, about 76% of them seen just once. The sequenced material came from PBMCs. The sequence came from a woman aged 35 to 49 in good health. Some clones in this sample may be carry-over from other donors' samples.

The CDR3 coding sequence is TGTGCCTGGAGTGCGAACTTGCAAGAGACCCAGTACTTC. Protein product: CAWSANLQETQYF. The chain employs TRBV30 and TRBJ2-5; no definite D call. The V end lost 1 base, the J end lost 2 bases, and 8 bases lay between the germline ends. Looked up from germline, CDR1 is GTSNPN and CDR2 is SVGIG (reference sequence). This CDR3 is built from 13 residues.